One sample yielded the 11 T cell receptor beta chains listed below, sequenced in a study of blood T cell repertoires in COVID-19. The repertoire was sequenced with immunoSEQ multiplex PCR; TCRdb's copy has only in-frame clones and lacks some. Of 150,000 to 200,000 clones listed, less than 85% were seen once; the top ten hold 7%. The sample was peripheral blood. The receptors derive from a woman aged 40 to 49 with COVID-19, enrolled during active disease.

As regards this clone: The germline gene is not matched at one end of the junction; a read error may be the cause. This sequence joins TRBV10-1 and TRBJ1-1; D is unclear. Germline V gives CDR1 WNHNN, CDR2 SYGVQD (reference sequence). CDR3 length: 14 residues. The CDR3 DNA reads as TGCGCCAGCAGTGAGTCGGGCAGGAACTCTGAAGCTTTCTTT. Amino acid sequence: CASSESGRNSEAFF.

The chain recombines TRBV3-1 (or the pseudogene TRBV3-2) with TRBJ1-2; TRBD1 is a possible D gene (6 bases). Germline lookup yields CDR1 LGHDT and CDR2 YNNKEL (reference sequence). Trimming took off 5 bases at V and 4 bases at J, with 8 bases between the two ends. The CDR3 loop spans 12 amino acids. The CDR3 sequence: CASSSGAYGYTF. CDR3 sequence (DNA): TGTGCCAGCAGCTCAGGGGCCTATGGCTACACCTTC.

The gene calls are TRBV15 and TRBJ2-7; 9 bases match TRBD1. The CDR3 length is 13 residues. V shed 4 bases, J shed 5 bases, and the junction held 3 bases outside the gene matches. Looked up from germline, CDR1 is LNHNV and CDR2 is YYDKDF (reference sequence). The CDR3 DNA sequence: TGTGCCACCAGCAAGACAGGGGGTGACGAGCAGTACTTC. This gives the protein CATSKTGGDEQYF.

This clone was seen a single time. The chain joins TRBV7-2 to TRBJ2-1; the D gene is possibly TRBD1 (6 bases). Germline CDR1 SGHTA, CDR2 FQGNSA. CDR3 length: 12 residues. V was cut by 5 bases and J by 8 bases, with 10 bases left in between. CDR3 protein: CASSIQGYEQFF. For the CDR3, the DNA is TGTGCCAGCAGCATTCAGGGGTATGAGCAGTTCTTC.

This clone came up a few times. This chain uses TRBV18 with TRBJ2-1; D may be TRBD1 (6 bases). Germline V lookup: CDR1 KGHSH, CDR2 LQKENI. The V gene lost 4 bases and the J gene lost 6 bases, with 19 bases spanning the gap. CDR3 length equals 16 residues. The CDR3 protein is CASSRSGTPLGNEQFF. DNA for the CDR3: TGTGCCAGCTCACGCTCCGGGACACCTCTAGGCAATGAGCAGTTCTTC.

This chain connects TRBV2 to TRBJ1-5, with D tentatively TRBD1 (6 bases). The V gene lost 4 bases and the J gene lost 8 bases, with 18 bases spanning the gap. Germline CDR1 is SNHLY and CDR2 is FYNNEI. The CDR3 is made up of 15 amino acids. The CDR3 DNA reads TGTGCCAGCAGTGGACAGGCCCTTGGGTCCGAGCCCCAGCATTTT. Protein product: CASSGQALGSEPQHF.

The chain carries TRBV6-5 and TRBJ2-1; 9 nucleotides line up with TRBD2. The CDR3 is 15 residues long. The germline CDR1 and CDR2 sequences are MNHEY and SVGAGI. J was trimmed by 3 bases and V by 7 bases; bases with no gene match: 7. CDR3 loop: CASTRSGGRYNEQFF. As DNA, the CDR3 is TGTGCCAGCACCCGGAGCGGGGGGCGCTACAATGAGCAGTTCTTC.

This clone was recorded only once. This sequence joins TRBV28 and TRBJ1-5; D gene ambiguous. Germline lookup yields CDR1 MDHEN and CDR2 SYDVKM. V was trimmed by 6 bases and J by 8 bases, leaving 8 bases between them. CDR3 length equals 11 residues. This CDR3 reads CASSLREPQHF. The CDR3 coding sequence is TGTGCCAGCAGCCTCCGGGAGCCCCAGCATTTT.

A few counts support this clone. The chain couples TRBV19 to TRBJ2-7; maybe TRBD2 (6 bases). The CDR3 consists of 12 residues. Germline-derived CDR1 and CDR2 are LNHDA and SQIVND (reference sequence). V was shortened by 5 bases and J by 4 bases, with 9 bases between the two germline ends. Written as DNA, the CDR3 is TGTGCCAGTAGTCAACGGGGGTACGAGCAGTACTTC. Amino acid sequence: CASSQRGYEQYF.

J is TRBJ2-1 and V is TRBV5-1; tentatively, D is TRBD2 (6 bases). The V gene's germline CDR1 is SGHRS and CDR2 YFSETQ. V was shortened by 0 bases and J by 0 bases, with 13 bases between the two germline ends. This CDR3 is built from 17 residues. The CDR3 nucleotides read TGCGCCAGCAGCTTGGAATTAGCGGCAAGCTCCTACAATGAGCAGTTCTTC. As protein: CASSLELAASSYNEQFF.

The V and J genes are TRBV19 and TRBJ2-7; TRBD2 might be the D (6 bases). Between the trimmed V and J ends, which lost 4 bases and 6 bases, there was a span of 13 bases. This CDR3 spans 13 amino acids. Germline CDR1 is LNHDA and CDR2 is SQIVND (reference sequence). As DNA, the CDR3 is TGTGCCAGTAGTACCGTGGGGGGAACCGAGCAGTACTTC. It translates to CASSTVGGTEQYF.